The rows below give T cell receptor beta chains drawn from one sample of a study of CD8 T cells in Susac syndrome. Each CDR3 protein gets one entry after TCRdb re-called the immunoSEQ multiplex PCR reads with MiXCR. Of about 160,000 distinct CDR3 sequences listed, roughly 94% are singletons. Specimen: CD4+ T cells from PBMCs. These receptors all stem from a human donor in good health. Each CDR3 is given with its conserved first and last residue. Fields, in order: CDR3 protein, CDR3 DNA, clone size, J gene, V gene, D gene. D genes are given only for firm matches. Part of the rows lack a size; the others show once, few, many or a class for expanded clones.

CDR3 protein: CASSLVASGYNEQFF
CDR3 DNA: TGTGCCAGCAGCTTAGTGGCTAGCGGCTACAATGAGCAGTTCTTC
clone size: NA
J gene: TRBJ2-1
V gene: TRBV11-2
D gene: TRBD2

CDR3 protein: CATSDASFSGANVLTF
CDR3 DNA: TGTGCCACCAGTGATGCGTCCTTTTCTGGGGCCAACGTCCTGACTTTC
clone size: NA
J gene: TRBJ2-6
V gene: TRBV24-1
D gene: NA

CDR3 protein: CASSPSTSGRAKETQYF
CDR3 DNA: TGCGCCAGCAGCCCATCAACTAGCGGGAGGGCTAAGGAGACCCAGTACTTC
clone size: NA
J gene: TRBJ2-5
V gene: TRBV5-1
D gene: TRBD2

CDR3 protein: CASSTDGGGSYGYTF
CDR3 DNA: TGTGCCAGCAGCACCGACGGGGGGGGCTCCTATGGCTACACCTTC
clone size: NA
J gene: TRBJ1-2
V gene: TRBV6-4
D gene: NA

CDR3 protein: CASSPPATNEKLFF
CDR3 DNA: TGTGCCAGCAGTCCGCCAGCAACTAATGAAAAACTGTTTTTT
clone size: once
J gene: TRBJ1-4
V gene: TRBV28
D gene: NA

CDR3 protein: CASSGQYTGELFF
CDR3 DNA: TGTGCCAGTAGTGGACAGTACACCGGGGAGCTGTTTTTT
clone size: NA
J gene: TRBJ2-2
V gene: TRBV19
D gene: NA

CDR3 protein: CASGLGGYSYEQYF
CDR3 DNA: TGTGCCAGCGGGCTGGGGGGTTACTCCTACGAGCAGTACTTC
clone size: NA
J gene: TRBJ2-7
V gene: TRBV11-1
D gene: NA

CDR3 protein: CASRLEDSPLHF
CDR3 DNA: TGTGCCAGCAGACTAGAGGATTCACCCCTCCACTTT
clone size: NA
J gene: TRBJ1-6
V gene: TRBV2
D gene: NA

CDR3 protein: CASSQDTGTNYGYTF
CDR3 DNA: TGCGCCAGCAGCCAAGATACAGGGACTAACTATGGCTACACCTTC
clone size: NA
J gene: TRBJ1-2
V gene: TRBV4-3
D gene: NA

CDR3 protein: CASSLQETNTGELFF
CDR3 DNA: TGTGCCAGCAGCTTACAGGAGACGAACACCGGGGAGCTGTTTTTT
clone size: NA
J gene: TRBJ2-2
V gene: TRBV7-9
D gene: NA

CDR3 protein: CASSKLRLASEQYF
CDR3 DNA: TGTGCCAGCAGCAAACTCAGACTAGCCAGTGAGCAGTACTTC
clone size: NA
J gene: TRBJ2-7
V gene: TRBV6-4
D gene: TRBD2

CDR3 protein: CASSPFEGTGELFF
CDR3 DNA: TGTGCCAGCAGTCCTTTCGAGGGAACCGGGGAGCTGTTTTTT
clone size: NA
J gene: TRBJ2-2
V gene: TRBV6-5
D gene: NA

CDR3 protein: CASSLSPGGQYTEAFF
CDR3 DNA: TGTGCCAGCAGCTTATCCCCGGGGGGACAATACACTGAAGCTTTCTTT
clone size: NA
J gene: TRBJ1-1
V gene: TRBV7-2
D gene: NA

CDR3 protein: CASSLDPGAGELFF
CDR3 DNA: TGTGCCAGCAGCCTCGACCCCGGCGCCGGGGAGCTGTTTTTT
clone size: NA
J gene: TRBJ2-2
V gene: TRBV9
D gene: NA

CDR3 protein: CAIQGEYGGQYEQYF
CDR3 DNA: TGTGCCATCCAGGGGGAGTACGGAGGGCAATACGAGCAGTACTTC
clone size: NA
J gene: TRBJ2-7
V gene: TRBV7-9
D gene: NA

CDR3 protein: CASSPGDRGTEAFF
CDR3 DNA: TGTGCCAGCTCACCCGGGGACAGGGGGACTGAAGCTTTCTTT
clone size: NA
J gene: TRBJ1-1
V gene: TRBV18
D gene: TRBD1

CDR3 protein: CASSKPGQIYGYTF
CDR3 DNA: TGTGCAAGCAGCAAACCTGGGCAGATCTATGGCTACACCTTC
clone size: NA
J gene: TRBJ1-2
V gene: TRBV5-6
D gene: NA

CDR3 protein: CASTPGLGTHQPQHF
CDR3 DNA: TGTGCCAGCACCCCGGGGCTGGGGACGCATCAGCCCCAGCATTTT
clone size: once
J gene: TRBJ1-5
V gene: TRBV28
D gene: NA

CDR3 protein: CSARGPPSTDTQYF
CDR3 DNA: TGCAGCGCCCGGGGCCCTCCCAGCACAGATACGCAGTATTTT
clone size: NA
J gene: TRBJ2-3
V gene: TRBV29-1
D gene: NA

CDR3 protein: CASTDPGPYEQYF
CDR3 DNA: TGTGCCAGCACTGACCCCGGCCCCTACGAGCAGTACTTC
clone size: NA
J gene: TRBJ2-7
V gene: TRBV28
D gene: NA

CDR3 protein: CSARNSLTDTQYF
CDR3 DNA: TGCAGTGCTAGGAATAGTCTTACAGATACGCAGTATTTT
clone size: NA
J gene: TRBJ2-3
V gene: TRBV20-1
D gene: NA

CDR3 protein: CASSSGSYEQYF
CDR3 DNA: TGTGCCAGCAGTTCGGGGTCCTACGAGCAGTACTTC
clone size: NA
J gene: TRBJ2-7
V gene: TRBV6-6
D gene: NA

CDR3 protein: CASSVEGQPGETQYF
CDR3 DNA: TGTGCCAGCAGCGTAGAAGGGCAGCCAGGGGAGACCCAGTACTTC
clone size: NA
J gene: TRBJ2-5
V gene: TRBV9
D gene: NA

CDR3 protein: CASSRTSGGHTGELFF
CDR3 DNA: TGTGCCAGCAGCCGTACTAGCGGGGGGCATACCGGGGAGCTGTTTTTT
clone size: NA
J gene: TRBJ2-2
V gene: TRBV12-3/TRBV12-4
D gene: TRBD2